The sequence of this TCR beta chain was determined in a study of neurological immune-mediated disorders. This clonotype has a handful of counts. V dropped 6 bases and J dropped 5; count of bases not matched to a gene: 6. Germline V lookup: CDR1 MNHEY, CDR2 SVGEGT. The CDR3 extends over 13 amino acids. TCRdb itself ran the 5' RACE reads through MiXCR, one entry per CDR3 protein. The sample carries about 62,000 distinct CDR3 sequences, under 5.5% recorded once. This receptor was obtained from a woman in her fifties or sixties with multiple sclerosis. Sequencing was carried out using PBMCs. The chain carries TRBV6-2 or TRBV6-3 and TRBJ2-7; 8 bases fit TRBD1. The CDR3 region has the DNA TGTGCCAGCAGCCGGACAGGGATCCACGAGCAGTACTTC. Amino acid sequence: CASSRTGIHEQYF.